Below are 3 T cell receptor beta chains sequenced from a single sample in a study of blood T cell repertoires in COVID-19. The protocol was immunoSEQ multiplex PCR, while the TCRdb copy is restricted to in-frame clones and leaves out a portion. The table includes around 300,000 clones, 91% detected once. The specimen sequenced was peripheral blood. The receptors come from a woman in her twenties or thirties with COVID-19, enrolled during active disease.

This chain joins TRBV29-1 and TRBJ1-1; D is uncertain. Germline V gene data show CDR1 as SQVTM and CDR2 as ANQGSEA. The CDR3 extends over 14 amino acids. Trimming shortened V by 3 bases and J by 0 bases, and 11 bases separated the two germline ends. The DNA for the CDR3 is TGCAGCGTTGAGGCAGACTTCATGAACACTGAAGCTTTCTTT. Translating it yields CSVEADFMNTEAFF.

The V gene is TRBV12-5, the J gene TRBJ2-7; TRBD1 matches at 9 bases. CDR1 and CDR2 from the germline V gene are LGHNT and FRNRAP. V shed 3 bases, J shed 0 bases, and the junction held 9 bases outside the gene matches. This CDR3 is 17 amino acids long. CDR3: CASGFRGTGPSSYEQYF. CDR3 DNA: TGTGCTAGTGGTTTTAGAGGGACAGGGCCGAGCTCCTACGAGCAGTACTTC.

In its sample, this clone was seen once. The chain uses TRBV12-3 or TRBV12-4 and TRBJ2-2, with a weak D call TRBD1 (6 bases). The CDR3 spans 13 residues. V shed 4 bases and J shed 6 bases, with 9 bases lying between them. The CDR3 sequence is CASSSTGAGELFF. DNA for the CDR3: TGTGCCAGCAGTTCGACAGGCGCCGGGGAGCTGTTTTTT.